The rows below give T cell receptor beta chains drawn from one sample of a study of cytomegalovirus exposure and HLA in healthy donors. The protocol was immunoSEQ multiplex PCR, while the TCRdb copy is restricted to in-frame clones and leaves out a portion. The sample holds 130,000 or so clones, over 60% seen once. The sequencing sample was made of PBMCs. The receptors come from a woman aged 55-70 years in good health and CMV-seronegative. The CDR3 runs from the conserved cysteine through the conserved F or W. A D gene is named only where the DNA matches it firmly. Expanded clones get a size class; other rows say once, few or many, or leave the size out.

J: TRBJ1-5
V: TRBV29-1
size: -
D: -
length: 13
CDR3: CSVVTGSNQPQHF
DNA: TGCAGCGTTGTAACAGGCAGCAATCAGCCCCAGCATTTT

J: TRBJ2-5
V: TRBV6-5
size: few
D: -
length: 14
CDR3: CASSYGTRQETQYF
DNA: TGTGCCAGCAGTTACGGGACACGCCAAGAGACCCAGTACTTC

J: TRBJ2-3
V: TRBV7-9
size: -
D: TRBD2
length: 16
CDR3: CASSLVSSGWADTQYF
DNA: TGTGCCAGCAGCTTAGTGTCTAGCGGGTGGGCAGATACGCAGTATTTT

J: TRBJ1-1
V: TRBV28
size: few
D: TRBD1
length: 16
CDR3: CASSPLDRDGNTEAFF
DNA: TGTGCCAGCAGTCCCCTAGACAGGGACGGGAACACTGAAGCTTTCTTT

J: TRBJ1-4
V: TRBV6-5
size: -
D: -
length: 15
CDR3: CASSLHRATNEKLFF
DNA: TGTGCCAGCAGCCTTCACAGGGCAACTAATGAAAAACTGTTTTTT

J: TRBJ2-1
V: TRBV7-2
size: once
D: TRBD2
length: 16
CDR3: CASSPRRTSRKNEQFF
DNA: TGTGCCAGCAGCCCGAGGCGGACTAGCAGGAAGAATGAGCAGTTCTTC

J: TRBJ2-5
V: TRBV7-3
size: -
D: TRBD2
length: 13
CDR3: CASSWGGQETQYF
DNA: TGTGCCAGCAGCTGGGGGGGGCAAGAGACCCAGTACTTC

J: TRBJ1-5
V: TRBV28
size: -
D: -
length: 15
CDR3: CASSFSRGSNQPQHF
DNA: TGTGCCAGCAGTTTCTCACGGGGTAGCAATCAGCCCCAGCATTTT

J: TRBJ1-6
V: TRBV28
size: -
D: TRBD1
length: 15
CDR3: CASRNSGTGGSPLHF
DNA: TGTGCCAGCAGGAACTCCGGGACAGGGGGTTCACCCCTCCACTTT

J: TRBJ2-3
V: TRBV7-2
size: -
D: -
length: 13
CDR3: CASSFPGRDTQYF
DNA: TGTGCCAGCAGCTTTCCGGGGAGGGATACGCAGTATTTT

J: TRBJ1-5
V: TRBV4-1
size: -
D: -
length: 17
CDR3: CASSQGVKGRGNQPQHF
DNA: TGCGCCAGCAGCCAAGGGGTAAAGGGGCGCGGCAATCAGCCCCAGCATTTT

J: TRBJ2-5
V: TRBV7-9
size: -
D: -
length: 17
CDR3: CASSTNIGQGPQETQYF
DNA: TGTGCCAGCAGCACAAACATCGGGCAGGGGCCTCAAGAGACCCAGTACTTC

J: TRBJ1-1
V: TRBV2
size: -
D: -
length: 14
CDR3: CANPTGRANTEAFF
DNA: TGTGCCAATCCCACGGGCAGGGCGAACACTGAAGCTTTCTTT

J: TRBJ2-6
V: TRBV9
size: once
D: -
length: 16
CDR3: CASSVGGGLGANVLTF
DNA: TGTGCCAGCAGCGTTGGAGGCGGCCTTGGGGCCAACGTCCTGACTTTC

J: TRBJ1-4
V: TRBV7-9
size: -
D: -
length: 14
CDR3: CASSQRATNEKLFF
DNA: TGTGCCAGCAGCCAGAGGGCTACTAATGAAAAACTGTTTTTT

J: TRBJ2-1
V: TRBV11-2
size: -
D: TRBD2
length: 16
CDR3: CASSGRLAEKYNEQFF
DNA: TGTGCCAGCAGCGGGAGACTAGCGGAGAAATACAATGAGCAGTTCTTC

J: TRBJ1-5
V: TRBV6-1
size: once
D: -
length: 15
CDR3: CASGVGGLEFLPQHF
DNA: TGTGCCAGTGGGGTGGGGGGGTTAGAATTTCTGCCCCAGCATTTT

J: TRBJ1-1
V: TRBV6-5
size: few
D: -
length: 13
CDR3: CASSYERYSEAFF
DNA: TGTGCCAGCAGTTACGAGAGGTATTCTGAAGCTTTCTTT

J: TRBJ2-1
V: TRBV10-3
size: -
D: TRBD2
length: 20
CDR3: CAISGGTSPGLALGVNEQFF
DNA: TGTGCCATCAGTGGGGGAACCTCACCGGGACTAGCGCTTGGGGTCAATGAGCAGTTCTTC

J: TRBJ2-5
V: TRBV2
size: -
D: -
length: 14
CDR3: CASSEAGAKSTQYF
DNA: TGTGCCAGCAGTGAAGCGGGGGCCAAGTCGACCCAGTACTTC

J: TRBJ2-1
V: TRBV6-5
size: -
D: TRBD2
length: 16
CDR3: CASSYSGGSGYNEQFF
DNA: TGTGCCAGCAGTTACTCTGGCGGGAGTGGGTACAATGAGCAGTTCTTC

J: TRBJ1-3
V: TRBV30
size: -
D: TRBD1
length: 14
CDR3: CAWSSGTAGNTIYF
DNA: TGTGCCTGGAGTTCCGGGACAGCGGGAAACACCATATATTTT

J: TRBJ2-7
V: TRBV7-6
size: -
D: TRBD2
length: 14
CDR3: CASSLRAGAYEQYF
DNA: TGTGCCAGCAGCTTACGTGCGGGGGCCTACGAGCAGTACTTC

J: TRBJ2-5
V: TRBV9
size: -
D: -
length: 14
CDR3: CASSVNAGKETQYF
DNA: TGTGCCAGCAGCGTAAACGCAGGGAAAGAGACCCAGTACTTC

J: TRBJ1-1
V: TRBV2
size: -
D: -
length: 13
CDR3: CASSPFTGSEAFF
DNA: TGTGCCAGCAGCCCATTTACAGGGTCCGAAGCTTTCTTT

J: TRBJ1-4
V: TRBV5-1
size: -
D: -
length: 14
CDR3: CASSLGGFNEKLFF
DNA: TGCGCCAGCAGCTTGGGAGGGTTTAATGAAAAACTGTTTTTT

J: TRBJ2-1
V: TRBV7-8
size: -
D: TRBD1
length: 16
CDR3: CASSLAAGTGKNEQFF
DNA: TGTGCCAGCAGCCTAGCGGCGGGGACAGGGAAGAATGAGCAGTTCTTC

J: TRBJ2-7
V: TRBV7-2
size: once
D: TRBD2
length: 16
CDR3: CASSSPGTSGGYEQYF
DNA: TGTGCCAGCAGCTCCCCCGGGACTAGCGGGGGCTACGAGCAGTACTTC

J: TRBJ1-6
V: TRBV6-6
size: few
D: -
length: 13
CDR3: CASSYGGAYPLHF
DNA: TGTGCCAGCAGTTACGGGGGGGCGTACCCCCTCCACTTT

J: TRBJ2-7
V: TRBV28
size: -
D: TRBD2
length: 18
CDR3: CASSPVGNTSGGAYEQYF
DNA: TGTGCCAGCAGTCCCGTGGGGAATACTAGCGGGGGGGCCTACGAGCAGTACTTC